This T cell receptor beta chain was recorded in a study of T cell repertoires in cytomegalovirus infection. TCRdb redid the calling of the reads with MiXCR, one entry per CDR3 protein. The sample carries 650,000 to 900,000 distinct CDR3 sequences, 32% recorded once. The CDR3 extends over 11 amino acids. Germline V gene lookup returns CDR1 MGHRA and CDR2 YSYEKL. Trimming pared 6 bases from V and 8 bases from J, leaving 10 bases between. In its sample, this clonotype was seen a few times. Its matching antigen is unknown. This rearrangement joins TRBV4-1 to TRBJ1-1; D call uncertain. The source was cultured CD8+ T cells from PBMCs, collected from culture after CMV antigen stimulation. The TCR comes from a human donor in good health (CMV status not recorded). Some clones in this sample may be carry-over from other donors' samples. The CDR3 reads CASSLGEEAFF. CDR3 DNA sequence: TGCGCCAGCAGTCTCGGGGAGGAAGCTTTCTTT.